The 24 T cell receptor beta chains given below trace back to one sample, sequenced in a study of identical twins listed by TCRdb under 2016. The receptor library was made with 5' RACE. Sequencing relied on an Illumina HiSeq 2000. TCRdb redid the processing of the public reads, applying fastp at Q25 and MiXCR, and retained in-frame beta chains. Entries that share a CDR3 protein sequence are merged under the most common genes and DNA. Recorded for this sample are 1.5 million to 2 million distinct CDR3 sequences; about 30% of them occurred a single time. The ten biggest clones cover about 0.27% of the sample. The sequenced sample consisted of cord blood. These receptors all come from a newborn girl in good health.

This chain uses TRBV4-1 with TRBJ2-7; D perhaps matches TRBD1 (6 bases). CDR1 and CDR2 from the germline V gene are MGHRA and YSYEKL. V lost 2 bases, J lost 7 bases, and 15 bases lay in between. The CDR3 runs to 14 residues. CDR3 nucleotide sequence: TGCGCCAGCAGCCAACCCAGACGGGACAATGAGCAGTACTTC. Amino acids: CASSQPRRDNEQYF.

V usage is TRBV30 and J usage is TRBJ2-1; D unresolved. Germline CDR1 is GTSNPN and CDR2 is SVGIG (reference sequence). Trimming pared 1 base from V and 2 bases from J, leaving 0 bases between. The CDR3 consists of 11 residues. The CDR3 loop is CAWSAYNEQFF. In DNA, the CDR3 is TGTGCCTGGAGTGCCTACAATGAGCAGTTCTTC.

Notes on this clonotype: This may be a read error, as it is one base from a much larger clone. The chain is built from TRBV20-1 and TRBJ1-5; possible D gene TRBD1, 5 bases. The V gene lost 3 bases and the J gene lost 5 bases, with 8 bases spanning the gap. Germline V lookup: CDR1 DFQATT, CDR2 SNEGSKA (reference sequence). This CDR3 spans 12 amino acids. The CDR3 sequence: CSARDNDQPQHF. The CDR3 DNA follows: TGCAGTGCTAGGGACAACGATCAGCCCCAGCATTTT.

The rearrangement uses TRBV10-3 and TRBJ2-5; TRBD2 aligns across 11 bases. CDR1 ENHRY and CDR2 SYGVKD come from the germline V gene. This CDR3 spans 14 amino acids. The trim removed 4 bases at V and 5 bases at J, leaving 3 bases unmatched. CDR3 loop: CAISGTSGLETQYF. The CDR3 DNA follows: TGTGCCATCAGTGGGACTAGCGGGCTGGAGACCCAGTACTTC.

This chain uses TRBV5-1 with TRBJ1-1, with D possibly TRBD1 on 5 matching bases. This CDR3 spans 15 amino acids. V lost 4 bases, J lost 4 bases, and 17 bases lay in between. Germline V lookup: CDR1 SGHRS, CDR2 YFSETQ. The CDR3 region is CASSQGRLESTEAFF. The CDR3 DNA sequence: TGCGCCAGCAGCCAGGGACGTTTGGAGAGCACTGAAGCTTTCTTT.

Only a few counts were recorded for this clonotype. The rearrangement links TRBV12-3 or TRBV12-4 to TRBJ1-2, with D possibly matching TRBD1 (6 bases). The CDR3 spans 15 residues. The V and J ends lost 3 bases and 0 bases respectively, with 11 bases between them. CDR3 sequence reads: CASSFGRGANYGYTF. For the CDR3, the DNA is TGTGCCAGCAGTTTCGGCAGGGGCGCTAACTATGGCTACACCTTC.

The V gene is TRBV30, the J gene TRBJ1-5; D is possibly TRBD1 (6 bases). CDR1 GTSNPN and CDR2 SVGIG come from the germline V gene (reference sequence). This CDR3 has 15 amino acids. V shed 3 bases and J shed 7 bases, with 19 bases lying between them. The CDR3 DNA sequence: TGTGCCTGGAGCATAGGCCGGGGGCCTCGGCAGCCCCAGCATTTT. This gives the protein CAWSIGRGPRQPQHF.

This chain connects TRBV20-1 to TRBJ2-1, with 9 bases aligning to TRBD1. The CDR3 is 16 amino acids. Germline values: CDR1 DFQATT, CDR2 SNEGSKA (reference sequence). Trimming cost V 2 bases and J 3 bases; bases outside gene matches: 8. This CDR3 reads CSARPYGTGNYNEQFF. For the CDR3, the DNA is TGCAGTGCTAGACCTTACGGGACAGGGAACTACAATGAGCAGTTCTTC.

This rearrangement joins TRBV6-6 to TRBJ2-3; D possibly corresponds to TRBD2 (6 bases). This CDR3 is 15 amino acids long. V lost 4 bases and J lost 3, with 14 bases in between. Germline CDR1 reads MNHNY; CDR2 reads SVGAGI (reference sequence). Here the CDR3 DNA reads TGTGCCAGCAGTTCGGGACTCGTACAGACAGATACGCAGTATTTT. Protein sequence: CASSSGLVQTDTQYF.

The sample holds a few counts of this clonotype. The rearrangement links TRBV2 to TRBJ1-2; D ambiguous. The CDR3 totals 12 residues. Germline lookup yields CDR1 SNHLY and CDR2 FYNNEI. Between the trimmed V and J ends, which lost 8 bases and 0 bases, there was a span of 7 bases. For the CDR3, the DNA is TGTGCCAGCCGAGTCGCTAACTATGGCTACACCTTC. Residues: CASRVANYGYTF.

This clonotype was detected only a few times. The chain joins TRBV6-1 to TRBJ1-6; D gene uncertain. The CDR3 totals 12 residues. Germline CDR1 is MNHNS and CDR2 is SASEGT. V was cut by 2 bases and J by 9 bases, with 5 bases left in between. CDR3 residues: CASSERSSPLHF. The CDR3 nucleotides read TGTGCCAGCAGTGAAAGGAGTTCACCCCTCCACTTT.

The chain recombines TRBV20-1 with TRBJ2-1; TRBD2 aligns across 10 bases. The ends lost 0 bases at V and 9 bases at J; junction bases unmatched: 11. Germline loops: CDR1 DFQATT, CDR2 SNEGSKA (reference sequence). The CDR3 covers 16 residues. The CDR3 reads CSARDKERGGVGEQFF. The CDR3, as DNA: TGCAGTGCTAGAGATAAGGAGCGGGGGGGAGTAGGTGAGCAGTTCTTC.

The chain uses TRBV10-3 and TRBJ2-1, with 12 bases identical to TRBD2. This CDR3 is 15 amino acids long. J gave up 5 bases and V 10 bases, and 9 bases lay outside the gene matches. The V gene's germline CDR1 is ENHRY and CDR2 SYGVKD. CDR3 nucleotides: TGTGCCACCCGAAGGACTAGCGGGACTGACAATGAGCAGTTCTTC. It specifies CATRRTSGTDNEQFF.

CDR3 sequence reads: CASSEDRVGRFDTEAFF. The CDR3 DNA follows: TGTGCCAGCAGTGAAGACAGGGTCGGTCGTTTTGACACTGAAGCTTTCTTT. J is TRBJ1-1 and V is TRBV2, with TRBD1 as a possible D gene (6 bases). Germline values: CDR1 SNHLY, CDR2 FYNNEI. V lost 1 base and J 3 bases, leaving 18 bases between the germline ends. The CDR3 runs 17 residues. The entire variable domain, with the rest obtained from reference TRBV2 and TRBJ1-1, is as follows: EPEVTQTPSHQVTQMGQEVILRCVPISNHLYFYWYRQILGQKVEFLVSFYNNEISEKSEIFDDQFSVERPDGSNFTLKIRSTKLEDSAMYFCASSEDRVGRFDTEAFFGQGTRLTVV.

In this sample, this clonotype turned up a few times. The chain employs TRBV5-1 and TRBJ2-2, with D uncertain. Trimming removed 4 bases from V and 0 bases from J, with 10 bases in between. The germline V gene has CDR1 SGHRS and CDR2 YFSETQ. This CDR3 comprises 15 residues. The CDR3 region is CASSPPAPNTGELFF. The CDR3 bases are TGCGCCAGCAGCCCCCCCGCTCCGAACACCGGGGAGCTGTTTTTT.

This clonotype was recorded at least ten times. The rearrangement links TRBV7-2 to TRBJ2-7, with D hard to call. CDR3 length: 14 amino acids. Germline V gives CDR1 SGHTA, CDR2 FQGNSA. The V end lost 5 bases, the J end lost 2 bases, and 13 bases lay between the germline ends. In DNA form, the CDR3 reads TGTGCCAGCAGCCCCAGACTGGCGGCCTACGAGCAGTACTTC. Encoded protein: CASSPRLAAYEQYF.

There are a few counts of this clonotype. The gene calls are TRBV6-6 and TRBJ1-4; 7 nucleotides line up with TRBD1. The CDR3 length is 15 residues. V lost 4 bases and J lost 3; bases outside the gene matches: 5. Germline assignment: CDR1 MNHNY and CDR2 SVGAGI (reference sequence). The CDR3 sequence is CASSSRDSANEKLFF. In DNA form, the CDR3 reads TGTGCCAGCAGTTCTAGGGACAGTGCTAATGAAAAACTGTTTTTT.

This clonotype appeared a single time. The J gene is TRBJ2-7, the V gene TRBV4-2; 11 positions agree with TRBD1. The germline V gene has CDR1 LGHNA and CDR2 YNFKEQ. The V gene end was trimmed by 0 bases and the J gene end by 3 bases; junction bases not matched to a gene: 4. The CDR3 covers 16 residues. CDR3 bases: TGTGCCAGCAGCCAAGATAGGGGGACAGGGGGCTACGAGCAGTACTTC. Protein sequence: CASSQDRGTGGYEQYF.

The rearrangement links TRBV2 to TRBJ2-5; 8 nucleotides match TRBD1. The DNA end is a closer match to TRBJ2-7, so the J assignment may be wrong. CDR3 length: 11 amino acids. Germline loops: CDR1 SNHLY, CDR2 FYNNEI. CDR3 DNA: TGTGCCAGCGAGGACAGGGCCGAGCAGTACTTC. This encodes CASEDRAEQYF.

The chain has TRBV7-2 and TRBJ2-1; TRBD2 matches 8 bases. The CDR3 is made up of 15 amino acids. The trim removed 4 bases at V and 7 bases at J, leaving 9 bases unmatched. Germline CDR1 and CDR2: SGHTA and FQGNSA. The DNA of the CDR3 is TGTGCCAGCAGCTCGGATCGGGGGGGGTGGAATGAGCAGTTCTTC. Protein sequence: CASSSDRGGWNEQFF.

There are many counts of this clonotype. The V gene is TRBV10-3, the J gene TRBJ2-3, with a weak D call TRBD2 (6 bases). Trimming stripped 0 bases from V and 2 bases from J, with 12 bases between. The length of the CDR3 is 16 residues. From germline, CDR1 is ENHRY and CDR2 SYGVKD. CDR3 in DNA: TGTGCCATCAGTGAGTCGGCCGGAGGGACCACAGATACGCAGTATTTT. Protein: CAISESAGGTTDTQYF.

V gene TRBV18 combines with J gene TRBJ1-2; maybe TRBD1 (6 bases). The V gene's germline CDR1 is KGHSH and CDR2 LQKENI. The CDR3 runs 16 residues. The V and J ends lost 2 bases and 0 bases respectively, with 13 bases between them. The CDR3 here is CASSPSTGRANYGYTF. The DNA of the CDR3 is TGTGCCAGCTCACCAAGCACAGGGAGAGCTAACTATGGCTACACCTTC.

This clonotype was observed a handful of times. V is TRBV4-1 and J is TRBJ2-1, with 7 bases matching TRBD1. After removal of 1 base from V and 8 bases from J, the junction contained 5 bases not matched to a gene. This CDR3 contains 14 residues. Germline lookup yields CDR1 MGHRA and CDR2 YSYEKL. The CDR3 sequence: CASSQATGFHEQFF. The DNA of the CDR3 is TGCGCCAGCAGCCAAGCGACAGGGTTTCATGAGCAGTTCTTC.

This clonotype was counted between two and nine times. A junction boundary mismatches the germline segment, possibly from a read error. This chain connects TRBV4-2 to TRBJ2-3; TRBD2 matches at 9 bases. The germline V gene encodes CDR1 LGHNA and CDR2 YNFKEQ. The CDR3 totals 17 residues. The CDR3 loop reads CASSTGTSITPTDTRYF. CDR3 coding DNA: TGTGCCAGCAGCACCGGGACTAGCATAACCCCCACAGATACGCGGTATTTT.